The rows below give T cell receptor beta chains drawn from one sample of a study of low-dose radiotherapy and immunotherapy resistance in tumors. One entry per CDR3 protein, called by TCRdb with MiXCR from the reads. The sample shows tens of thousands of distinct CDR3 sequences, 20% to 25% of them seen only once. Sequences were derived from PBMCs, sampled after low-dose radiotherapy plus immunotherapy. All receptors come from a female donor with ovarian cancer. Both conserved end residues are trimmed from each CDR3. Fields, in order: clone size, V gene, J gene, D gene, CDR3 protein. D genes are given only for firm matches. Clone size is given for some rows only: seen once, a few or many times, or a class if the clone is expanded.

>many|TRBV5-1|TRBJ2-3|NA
ASSLMAGRRRGDTQY
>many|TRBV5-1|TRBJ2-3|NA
ASSFVRGREFPDTQY
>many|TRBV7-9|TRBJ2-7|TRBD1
ASSFSGQGEKQY
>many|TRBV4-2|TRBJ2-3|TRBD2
ASSQAAGGLVDTQY
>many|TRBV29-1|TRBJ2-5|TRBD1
SVAAGTGQTQY
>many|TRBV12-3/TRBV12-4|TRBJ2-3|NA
ASSFSFGDTDTQY
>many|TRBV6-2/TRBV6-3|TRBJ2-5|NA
ASRKLSRETQY
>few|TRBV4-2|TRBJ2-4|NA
ASSQVASGKNIQY
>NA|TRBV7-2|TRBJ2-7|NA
ASSYRAGRYEQY
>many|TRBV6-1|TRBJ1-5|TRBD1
ASTYVDRGEGTQH
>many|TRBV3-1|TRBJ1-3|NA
ASSKTQGTAIGNTIY
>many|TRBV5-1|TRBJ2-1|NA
ASSREGTNNEQF
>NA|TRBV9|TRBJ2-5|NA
ASSPHPKETQY
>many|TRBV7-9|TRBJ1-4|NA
ASSPRPNEKLF
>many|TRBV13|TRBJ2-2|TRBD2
ASSLEGLAENTGELF
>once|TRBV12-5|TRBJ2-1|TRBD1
ASGSQAGTGGYNEQF
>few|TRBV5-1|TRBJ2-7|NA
ASSQNGGPIDEQY
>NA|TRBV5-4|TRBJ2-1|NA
ASSLQGFGEQF
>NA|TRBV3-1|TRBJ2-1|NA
ASSQEGRMGVNEQF
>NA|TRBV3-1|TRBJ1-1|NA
ASSQEMKGGTEAF
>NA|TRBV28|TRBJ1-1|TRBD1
ASSLLVKRQGDTEAF
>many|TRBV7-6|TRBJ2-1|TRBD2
ASSLRPGGHEQF
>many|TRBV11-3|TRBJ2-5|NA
ASSLVSAQETQY
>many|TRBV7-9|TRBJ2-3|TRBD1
ASSSTSGTGGTDTQY
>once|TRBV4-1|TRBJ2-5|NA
ASSQDSTTREH